This passage covers 16 T cell receptor beta chains from one sample sequenced in a study of post-analysis software for immune sequencing data. Unique molecular identifiers tagged the TCR beta cDNA libraries. MiXCR was run by TCRdb on the PCR reads, yielding one entry per CDR3 protein. The repertoire holds 650,000 to 850,000 distinct CDR3 sequences, with roughly 50% as singletons. What these receptors recognize is not known. Study-level points and caveats: There were a few TRBV segments more frequent in patients than controls, and TRBV5-6, TRBV5-1 and TRBV20-1 were among them.

Material: blood. The source is a girl between 10 and 17 years old with multiple sclerosis.

The gene calls are TRBV25-1 and TRBJ2-1; weak D call: TRBD1 (5 bases). The CDR3 has 12 residues. Germline loops: CDR1 MGHDK, CDR2 SYGVNS. Trimming removed 4 bases at V and 15 bases at J, with 16 bases between. In DNA form, the CDR3 reads TGTGCCAGCAGTGGCCTAGAAGGGGCAAGGTTCTTC. Its protein is CASSGLEGARFF. Together with reference TRBV25-1 and TRBJ2-1, the CDR3 gives the full variable domain: EADIYQTPRYLVIGTGKKITLECSQTMGHDKMYWYQQDPGMELHLIHYSYGVNSTEKGDLSSESTVSRIRTEHFPLTLESARPSHTSQYLCASSGLEGARFFGPGTRLTVL.

The chain has TRBV12-3 or TRBV12-4 and TRBJ2-4; no clear D. The CDR3 totals 12 residues. V lost 1 base and J 13 bases, leaving 11 bases between the germline ends. In nucleotides, the CDR3 is TGTGCCAGCAGTTTAGTCCGATCTGAGCAGTACTTC. As protein: CASSLVRSEQYF.

The chain has TRBV20-1 and TRBJ2-7; D is unresolved. Germline values: CDR1 DFQATT, CDR2 SNEGSKA (reference sequence). V was trimmed by 0 bases and J by 3 bases, leaving 12 bases between them. This CDR3 is 14 amino acids long. CDR3 sequence: CSARDFPDGYEQYF. DNA for the CDR3: TGCAGTGCTAGAGATTTCCCGGACGGCTACGAGCAGTACTTC.

Regarding this clonotype: At one boundary the junction diverges from the germline segment, which might be a read error. The chain employs TRBV12-3 or TRBV12-4 and TRBJ2-7; perhaps D is TRBD1 or TRBD2 (6 bases each). The CDR3 covers 15 residues. The CDR3 nucleotides are TGTGCCAGCAGTTTAGGCGGGACAACCCCCTACGGGCAGTACTTC. It yields the protein CASSLGGTTPYGQYF.

This clonotype was found once. The genes are TRBV12-3 or TRBV12-4 and TRBJ1-4; a weak D match, TRBD1 (6 bases). This CDR3 comprises 14 residues. Trimming left V 4 bases short and J 8 bases short, with 14 bases between. As DNA, the CDR3 is TGTGCCAGCAGTTGGGGGGCTCAAGGGGAAAAACTGTTTTTT. It specifies CASSWGAQGEKLFF.

This clonotype has more than one count but fewer than ten. The chain employs TRBV4-1 and TRBJ2-1, with D perhaps matching TRBD2 (6 bases). V was clipped by 3 bases and J by 6 bases, with 21 bases between them. The germline CDR1 and CDR2 sequences are MGHRA and YSYEKL. The CDR3 extends over 17 amino acids. The chain's CDR3 is CASSQALTGTGANEQFF. In DNA form, the CDR3 reads TGCGCCAGCAGCCAGGCCTTAACCGGGACTGGGGCCAATGAGCAGTTCTTC.

Written as DNA, the CDR3 is TGCGCCAGCAGCCAATCCAAAACCGTACAGGGCTGGCAGTTCTTC. Translating gives CASSQSKTVQGWQFF. V gene TRBV5-1 combines with J gene TRBJ2-1; the D gene is possibly TRBD1 (6 bases). Trimming shortened V by 4 bases and J by 12 bases, and 23 bases separated the two germline ends. The CDR3 loop spans 15 amino acids. The germline V gene has CDR1 SGHRS and CDR2 YFSETQ.

The chain has TRBV29-1 and TRBJ2-5, with 9 bases fitting TRBD1. The CDR3 contains 15 residues. Germline values: CDR1 SQVTM, CDR2 ANQGSEA. V lost 2 bases to trimming and J lost 2 bases; unmatched junction nucleotides: 6. DNA of the CDR3: TGCAGCGTTGAATTGTGGGACAGGGATCAAGAGACCCAGTACTTC. Its translation is CSVELWDRDQETQYF.

This chain connects TRBV7-9 to TRBJ2-1, with 7 nucleotides matching TRBD2. The CDR3 has 16 residues. V lost 3 bases, J lost 6 bases, and 11 bases stayed unmatched. CDR1 and CDR2 from the germline V gene are SEHNR and FQNEAQ (reference sequence). The CDR3 sequence: CASSFPSETSSNEQFF. CDR3 DNA: TGTGCCAGCAGCTTTCCCTCAGAGACTAGCTCCAATGAGCAGTTCTTC.

The chain joins TRBV28 to TRBJ2-5, with 7 bases lining up with TRBD2. Germline-derived CDR1 and CDR2 are MDHEN and SYDVKM. This CDR3 region has 12 residues. V trimming: 5 bases; J trimming: 4 bases; junction bases outside the gene matches: 1. Here the CDR3 DNA reads TGTGCCAGCAGTCGACTAGCAGAGACCCAGTACTTC. Amino acids: CASSRLAETQYF. The variable domain in full, with the rest retrieved from reference TRBV28 and TRBJ2-5, is DVKVTQSSRYLVKRTGEKVFLECVQDMDHENMFWYRQDPGLGLRLIYFSYDVKMKEKGDIPEGYSVSREKKERFSLILESASTNQTSMYLCASSRLAETQYFGPGTRLLVL.

This chain uses TRBV25-1 with TRBJ2-3; no reliable D call. Germline V CDR1 and CDR2: MGHDK, SYGVNS. The CDR3 totals 14 residues. V shed 3 bases and J shed 0 bases, with 7 bases lying between them. This CDR3 reads CASSEGPSTDTQYF. CDR3 coding DNA: TGTGCCAGCAGTGAGGGCCCGAGCACAGATACGCAGTATTTT.

The chain carries TRBV12-3 or TRBV12-4 and TRBJ2-1; maybe TRBD1 (6 bases). The ends were cut back, 4 bases at V and 13 bases at J, with 17 bases in the middle. This CDR3 has 13 residues. The CDR3 coding sequence is TGTGCCAGCAGTTCGCTCGGGACAAAAACCCAGTTCTTC. Translation: CASSSLGTKTQFF.

The chain recombines TRBV20-1 with TRBJ2-4, with TRBD2 matching over 13 bases. The CDR3 covers 16 residues. Per germline, CDR1 DFQATT and CDR2 SNEGSKA (reference sequence). Trimming at V came to 2 bases and at J to 7 bases, leaving 8 bases not matched to a gene. In DNA, the CDR3 is TGCAGTGCTAGAACTAGCGGGAGGGCCCTAGGGAACATTCAGTACTTC. It specifies CSARTSGRALGNIQYF.

The V and J genes are TRBV24-1 and TRBJ1-2; D possibly corresponds to TRBD1 (6 bases). The V end lost 2 bases, the J end lost 8 bases, and 14 bases lay between the germline ends. Germline V CDR1 and CDR2: KGHDR, SFDVKD. The CDR3 covers 14 residues. The CDR3 protein is CATSDSTGTHGYTF. The CDR3 coding sequence is TGTGCCACCAGTGATTCCACAGGGACTCACGGCTACACCTTC.

This clonotype has a handful of counts. V and J are TRBV29-1 and TRBJ2-5; no reliable D call. V shed 4 bases and J shed 2 bases, with 8 bases lying between them. This CDR3 contains 12 residues. Germline V CDR1 and CDR2: SQVTM, ANQGSEA. CDR3 DNA: TGCAGCGTTGGCCAGATTCAAGAGACCCAGTACTTC. Its translation is CSVGQIQETQYF.

This sequence joins TRBV4-1 and TRBJ2-3; D possibly matches TRBD1 or TRBD2 (5 bases each). The V gene lost 6 bases and the J gene lost 3 bases, with 16 bases spanning the gap. CDR3 size: 15 residues. Germline CDR1 reads MGHRA; CDR2 reads YSYEKL. In DNA, the CDR3 is TGCGCCAGCAGTAAAACCGGGGCCAGAACAGATACGCAGTATTTT. Its protein product is CASSKTGARTDTQYF.